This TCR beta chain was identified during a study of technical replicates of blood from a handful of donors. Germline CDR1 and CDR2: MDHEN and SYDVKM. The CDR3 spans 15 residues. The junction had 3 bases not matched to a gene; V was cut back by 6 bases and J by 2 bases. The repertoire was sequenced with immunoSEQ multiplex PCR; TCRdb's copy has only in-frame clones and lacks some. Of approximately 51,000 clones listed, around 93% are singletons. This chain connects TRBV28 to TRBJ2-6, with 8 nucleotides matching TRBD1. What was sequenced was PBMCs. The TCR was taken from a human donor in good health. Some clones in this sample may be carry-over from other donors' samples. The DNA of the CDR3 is TGTGCCAGCAGGGCACAGGGGGCTGGGGCCAACGTCCTGACTTTC. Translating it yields CASRAQGAGANVLTF.